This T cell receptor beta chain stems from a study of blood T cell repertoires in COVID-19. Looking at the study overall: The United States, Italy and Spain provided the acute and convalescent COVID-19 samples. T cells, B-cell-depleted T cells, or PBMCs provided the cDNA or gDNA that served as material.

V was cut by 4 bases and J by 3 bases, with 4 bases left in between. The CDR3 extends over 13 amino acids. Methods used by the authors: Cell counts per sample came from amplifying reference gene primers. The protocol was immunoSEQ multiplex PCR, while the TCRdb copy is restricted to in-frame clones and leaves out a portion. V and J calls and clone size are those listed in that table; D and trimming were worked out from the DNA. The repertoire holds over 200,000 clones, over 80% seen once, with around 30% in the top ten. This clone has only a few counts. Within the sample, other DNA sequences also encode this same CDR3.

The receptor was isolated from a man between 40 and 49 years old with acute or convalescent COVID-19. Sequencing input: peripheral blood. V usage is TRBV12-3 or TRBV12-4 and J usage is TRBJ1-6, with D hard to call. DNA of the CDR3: TGTGCCAGCAGTTCAGGCTATAATTCACCCCTCCACTTT. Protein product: CASSSGYNSPLHF.